These T cell receptor beta chains were read from a single sample in a study of identical twins. TCRdb re-called the 5' RACE reads through MiXCR, storing one row per CDR3 protein. The data hold about 160,000 distinct CDR3 sequences, with under 4.5% observed a single time. The sequencing input was memory T cells sorted from blood. All receptors derive from a man in his late teens or twenties in good health. Both conserved end residues are part of each CDR3. Each record gives: V gene, D gene, clone size, J gene, CDR3 DNA, CDR3 protein. The D gene is left open where the match is weak. Clone size is stated in some rows and not others, as once, few, many or a class when expanded.

TRBV5-1	.	many	TRBJ1-3	TGCGCCAGCAGCTTGAACGGAAACAGGGAGGGTAACACCATATATTTT	CASSLNGNREGNTIYF
TRBV25-1	.	many	TRBJ1-1	TGTGCCACCAGACATGAAGCTTTCTTT	CATRHEAFF
TRBV28	.	few	TRBJ2-5	TGTGCCAGCAGACCCGGACGGAGCGCCGGACAGTACTTC	CASRPGRSAGQYF
TRBV6-1	TRBD1	many	TRBJ1-2	TGTGCCGCATCGTCGGGACAGGGAAATTTTGGCTACACCTTC	CAASSGQGNFGYTF
TRBV7-7	TRBD2	many	TRBJ2-1	TGTGCCAGCAGCCGGACTAGCGGGGTATACAATGAGCAGTTCTTC	CASSRTSGVYNEQFF
TRBV15	.	few	TRBJ1-6	TGTGCCACCAGCAGAGGTCGGGGTTCACCCCTCCACTTT	CATSRGRGSPLHF
TRBV6-5	.	many	TRBJ2-1	TGTGCCAGCAGATTCCCGGGACCGTTGTTGTTC	CASRFPGPLLF
TRBV3-1	TRBD1	many	TRBJ2-4	TGTGCCAGCAGCCGAACGACAGGGGCCAACCTAAAAAACATTCAGTACTTC	CASSRTTGANLKNIQYF
TRBV28	.	many	TRBJ1-1	TGTGCCAGCAGTCCGATCACTCTCAGGGATATCGGCACTGAAGCTTTCTTT	CASSPITLRDIGTEAFF
TRBV5-1	.	many	TRBJ2-6	TGCGCCAGCAGCTTGGGGAAGTCTGGGGCCAACGTCCTGACTTTC	CASSLGKSGANVLTF
TRBV5-1	TRBD1	.	TRBJ1-1	TGCGCCAGCAGCTTAGGACAGGGCCCCGGCACTGAAGCTTTCTTT	CASSLGQGPGTEAFF
TRBV12-3/TRBV12-4	TRBD2	many	TRBJ2-1	TGTGCCAGCAGTTTACGACTAGCGGGAGTGAGGAATGAGCAGTTCTTC	CASSLRLAGVRNEQFF